This TCR beta chain emerged from a study of blood T cell repertoires in COVID-19. CDR1 is MRHNA and CDR2 is SNTAGT in the germline V gene. There are 13 residues in the CDR3. V was clipped by 6 bases and J by 8 bases; unmatched bases: 4. The protocol was immunoSEQ multiplex PCR, while the TCRdb copy is restricted to in-frame clones and leaves out a portion. The sample lists 250,000 to 350,000 clones, around 87% occurring once. The chain is built from TRBV6-4 and TRBJ1-6; 7 nucleotides match TRBD1. Sequencing used PBMCs or T cells enriched from blood (not recorded which). The sequence was obtained from a woman aged 25 to 39 who had recovered from COVID-19. Here the CDR3 DNA reads TGTGCCAGCAGCCGGGACAGATATTCACCCCTCCACTTT. Its protein product is CASSRDRYSPLHF.